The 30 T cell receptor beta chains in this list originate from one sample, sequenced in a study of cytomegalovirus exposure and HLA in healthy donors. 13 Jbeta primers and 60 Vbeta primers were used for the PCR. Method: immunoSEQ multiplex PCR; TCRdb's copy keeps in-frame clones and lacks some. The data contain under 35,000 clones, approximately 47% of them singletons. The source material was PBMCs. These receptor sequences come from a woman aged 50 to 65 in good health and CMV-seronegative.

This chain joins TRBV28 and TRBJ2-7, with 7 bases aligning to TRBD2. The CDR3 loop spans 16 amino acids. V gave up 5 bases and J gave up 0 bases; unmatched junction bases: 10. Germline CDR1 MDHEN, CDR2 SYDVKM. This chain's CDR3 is CASSPQKASGSYEQYF. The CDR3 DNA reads TGTGCCAGCAGTCCGCAGAAGGCTAGCGGCTCCTACGAGCAGTACTTC. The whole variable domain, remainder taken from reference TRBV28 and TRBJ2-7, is DVKVTQSSRYLVKRTGEKVFLECVQDMDHENMFWYRQDPGLGLRLIYFSYDVKMKEKGDIPEGYSVSREKKERFSLILESASTNQTSMYLCASSPQKASGSYEQYFGPGTRLTVT.

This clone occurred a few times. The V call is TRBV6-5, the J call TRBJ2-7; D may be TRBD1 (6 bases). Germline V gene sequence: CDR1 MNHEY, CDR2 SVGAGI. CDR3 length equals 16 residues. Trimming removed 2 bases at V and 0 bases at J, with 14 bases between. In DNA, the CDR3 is TGTGCCAGCAGTTACCTTGATCCGACAGGCTCCTACGAGCAGTACTTC. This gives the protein CASSYLDPTGSYEQYF.

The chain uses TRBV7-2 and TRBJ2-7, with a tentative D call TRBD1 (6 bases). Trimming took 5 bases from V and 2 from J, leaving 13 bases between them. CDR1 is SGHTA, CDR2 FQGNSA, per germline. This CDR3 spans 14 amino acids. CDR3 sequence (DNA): TGTGCCAGCAGCCCTAGTAGGGACACCTACGAGCAGTACTTC. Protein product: CASSPSRDTYEQYF.

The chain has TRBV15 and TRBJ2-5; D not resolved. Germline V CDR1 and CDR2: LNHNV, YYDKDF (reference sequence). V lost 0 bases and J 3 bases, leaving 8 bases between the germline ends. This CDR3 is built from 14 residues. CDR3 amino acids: CATSRERLEETQYF. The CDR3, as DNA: TGTGCCACCAGCAGAGAACGGCTAGAAGAGACCCAGTACTTC.

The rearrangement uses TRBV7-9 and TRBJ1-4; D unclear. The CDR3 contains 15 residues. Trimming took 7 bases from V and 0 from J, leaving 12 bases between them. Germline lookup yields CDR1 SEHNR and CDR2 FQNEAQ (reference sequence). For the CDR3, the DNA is TGTGCCAGCAACCGAGGCGGGACAACTAATGAAAAACTGTTTTTT. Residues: CASNRGGTTNEKLFF.

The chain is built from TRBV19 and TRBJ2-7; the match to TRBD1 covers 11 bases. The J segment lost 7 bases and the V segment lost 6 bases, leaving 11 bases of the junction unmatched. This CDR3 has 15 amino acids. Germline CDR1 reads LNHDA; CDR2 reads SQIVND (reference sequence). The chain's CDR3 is CASRTRDRGSWEQYF. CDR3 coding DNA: TGTGCCAGTAGGACCCGGGACAGGGGGTCGTGGGAGCAGTACTTC.

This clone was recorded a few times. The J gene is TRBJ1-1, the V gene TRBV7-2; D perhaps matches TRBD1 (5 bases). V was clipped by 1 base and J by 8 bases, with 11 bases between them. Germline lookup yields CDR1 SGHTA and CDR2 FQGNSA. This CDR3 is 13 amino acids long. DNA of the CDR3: TGTGCCAGCAGCTTAGTTGGGGGGTTGGAAGCTTTCTTT. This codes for CASSLVGGLEAFF.

CDR3 coding DNA: TGTGCCAGCAGCTCCACCCGAGTACAGGGGGCGAGTAGAAACGAGCAGTACTTC. This sequence encodes CASSSTRVQGASRNEQYF. The gene calls are TRBV13 and TRBJ2-7; 9 bases agree with TRBD1. V shed 4 bases, J shed 5 bases, and the junction held 18 bases outside the gene matches. CDR1 is PRHDT and CDR2 is FYEKMQ in the germline V gene (reference sequence). The CDR3 totals 18 residues.

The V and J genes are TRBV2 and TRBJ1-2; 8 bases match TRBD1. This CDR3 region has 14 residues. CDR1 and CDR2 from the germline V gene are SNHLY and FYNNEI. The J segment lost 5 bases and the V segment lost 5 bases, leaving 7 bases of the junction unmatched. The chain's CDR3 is CASSFQGAQYGYTF. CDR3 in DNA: TGTGCCAGCAGTTTCCAGGGGGCGCAATATGGCTACACCTTC.

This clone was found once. The CDR3 here is CASSLGGLAGAYNEQFF. As DNA, the CDR3 is TGTGCCAGCAGCTTAGGGGGACTAGCGGGGGCCTACAATGAGCAGTTCTTC. The chain is built from TRBV11-3 and TRBJ2-1; TRBD2 agrees at 14 bases. The CDR3 is 17 residues long. Germline loops: CDR1 SGHNT, CDR2 YENEEA. J was trimmed by 2 bases and V by 1 base; bases with no gene match: 1.

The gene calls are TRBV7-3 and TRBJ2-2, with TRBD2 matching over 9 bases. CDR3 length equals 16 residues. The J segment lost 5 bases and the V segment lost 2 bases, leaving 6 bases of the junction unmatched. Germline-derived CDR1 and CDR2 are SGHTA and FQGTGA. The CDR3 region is CASSLVSSGVTGELFF. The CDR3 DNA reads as TGTGCCAGCAGCTTAGTGTCTAGCGGGGTTACCGGGGAGCTGTTTTTT.

DNA for the CDR3: TGTGCCAGCAGCTTGGCCGGGACAGACAATGAGCAGTTCTTC. Residues: CASSLAGTDNEQFF. V and J are TRBV7-3 and TRBJ2-1; 7 bases are shared with TRBD1. The CDR3 is made up of 14 amino acids. Germline V gene lookup returns CDR1 SGHTA and CDR2 FQGTGA. Germline trimming cut 3 bases from V and 5 bases from J; bases unmatched to any gene: 4.

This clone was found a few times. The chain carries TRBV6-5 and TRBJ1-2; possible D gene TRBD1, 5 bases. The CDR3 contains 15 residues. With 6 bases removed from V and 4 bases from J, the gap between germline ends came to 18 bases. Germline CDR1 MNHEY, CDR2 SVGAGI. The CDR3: CASSPRWGVGYGYTF. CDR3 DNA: TGTGCCAGCAGCCCGAGGTGGGGCGTCGGCTATGGCTACACCTTC.

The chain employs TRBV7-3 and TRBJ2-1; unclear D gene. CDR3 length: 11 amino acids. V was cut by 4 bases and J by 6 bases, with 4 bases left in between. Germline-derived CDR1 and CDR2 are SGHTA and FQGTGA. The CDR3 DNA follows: TGTGCCAGCAGCTCCCTCAATGAGCAGTTCTTC. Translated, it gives CASSSLNEQFF.

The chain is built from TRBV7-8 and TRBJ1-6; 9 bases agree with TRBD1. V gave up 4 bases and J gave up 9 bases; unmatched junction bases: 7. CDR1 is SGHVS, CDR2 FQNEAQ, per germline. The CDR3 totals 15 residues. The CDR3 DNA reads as TGTGCCAGCAGCTCACAACAGGGGGCGAGTTCACCCCTCCACTTT. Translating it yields CASSSQQGASSPLHF.

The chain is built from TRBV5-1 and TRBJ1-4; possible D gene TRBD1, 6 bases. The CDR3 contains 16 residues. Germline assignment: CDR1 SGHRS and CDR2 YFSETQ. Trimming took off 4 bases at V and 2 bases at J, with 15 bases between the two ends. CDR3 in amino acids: CASSTGQIGTNEKLFF. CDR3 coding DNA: TGCGCCAGCAGCACCGGACAGATTGGGACTAATGAAAAACTGTTTTTT.

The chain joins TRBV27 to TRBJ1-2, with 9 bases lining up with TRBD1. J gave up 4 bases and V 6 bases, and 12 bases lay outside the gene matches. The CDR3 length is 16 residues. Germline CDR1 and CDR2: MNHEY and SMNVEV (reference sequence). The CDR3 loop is CASSRDRDDYIYGYTF. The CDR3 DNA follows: TGTGCCAGCAGCCGGGACAGGGACGATTATATCTATGGCTACACCTTC.

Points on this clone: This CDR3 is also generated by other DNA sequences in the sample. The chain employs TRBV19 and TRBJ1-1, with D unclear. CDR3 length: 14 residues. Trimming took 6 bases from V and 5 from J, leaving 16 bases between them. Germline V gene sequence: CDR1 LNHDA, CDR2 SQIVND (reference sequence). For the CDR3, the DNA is TGTGCCAGTAGCCCTCGGACGGGGAGGACTGAAGCTTTCTTT. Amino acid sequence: CASSPRTGRTEAFF.

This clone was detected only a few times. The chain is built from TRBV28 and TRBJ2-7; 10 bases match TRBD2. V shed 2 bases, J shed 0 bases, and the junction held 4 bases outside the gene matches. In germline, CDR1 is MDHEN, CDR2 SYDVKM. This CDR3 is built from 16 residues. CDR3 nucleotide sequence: TGTGCCAGCAGTTTAGGGACTAGCGTACCCTCCTACGAGCAGTACTTC. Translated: CASSLGTSVPSYEQYF.

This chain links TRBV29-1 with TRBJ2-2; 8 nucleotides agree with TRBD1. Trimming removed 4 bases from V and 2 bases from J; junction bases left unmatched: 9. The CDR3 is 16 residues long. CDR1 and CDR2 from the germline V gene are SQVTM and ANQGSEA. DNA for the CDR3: TGCAGCGTTGGGCCAGTCAGGGGGCAAAACACCGGGGAGCTGTTTTTT. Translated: CSVGPVRGQNTGELFF.

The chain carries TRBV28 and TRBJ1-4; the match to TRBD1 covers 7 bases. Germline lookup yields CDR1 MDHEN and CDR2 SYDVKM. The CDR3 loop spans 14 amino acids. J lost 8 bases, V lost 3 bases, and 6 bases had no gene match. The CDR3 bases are TGTGCCAGCAGTTTGCGGCAGGGGGTCGAAAAACTGTTTTTT. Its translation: CASSLRQGVEKLFF.

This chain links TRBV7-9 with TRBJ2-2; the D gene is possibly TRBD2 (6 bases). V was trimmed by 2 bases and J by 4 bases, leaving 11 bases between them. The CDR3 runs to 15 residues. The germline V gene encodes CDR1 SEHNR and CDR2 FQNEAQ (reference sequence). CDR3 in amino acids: CASSLLGGLTGELFF. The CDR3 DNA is TGTGCCAGCAGCTTACTGGGGGGACTCACCGGGGAGCTGTTTTTT.

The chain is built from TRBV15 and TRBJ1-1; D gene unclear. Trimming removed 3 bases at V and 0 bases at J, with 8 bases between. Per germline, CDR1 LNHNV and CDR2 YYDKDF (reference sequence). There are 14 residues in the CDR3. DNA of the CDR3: TGTGCCACCAGCAGGGGTACAGTGAACACTGAAGCTTTCTTT. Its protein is CATSRGTVNTEAFF.

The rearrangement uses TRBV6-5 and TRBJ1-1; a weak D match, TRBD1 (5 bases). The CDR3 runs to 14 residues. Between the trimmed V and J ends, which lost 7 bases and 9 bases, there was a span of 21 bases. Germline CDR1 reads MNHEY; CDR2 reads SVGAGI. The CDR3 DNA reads TGTGCCAGCAACTCCCCGGGGGGGGTGCGAAAAGCTTTCTTT. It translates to CASNSPGGVRKAFF.

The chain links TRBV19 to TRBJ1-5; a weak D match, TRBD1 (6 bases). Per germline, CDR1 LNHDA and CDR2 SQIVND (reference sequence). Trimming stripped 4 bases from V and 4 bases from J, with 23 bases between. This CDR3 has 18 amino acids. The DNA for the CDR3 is TGTGCCAGTAGTACCCGACGGCGGCAGGAGCAGGGGAATCAGCCCCAGCATTTT. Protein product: CASSTRRRQEQGNQPQHF.

CDR3 protein: CASSGGLAGLSTGELFF. In nucleotides, the CDR3 is TGCGCCAGCAGCGGGGGACTAGCGGGTCTTAGTACCGGGGAGCTGTTTTTT. The rearrangement links TRBV5-1 to TRBJ2-2, with 12 bases fitting TRBD2. The V segment lost 4 bases and the J segment 5 bases; nucleotides outside the gene matches: 9. Germline CDR1 reads SGHRS; CDR2 reads YFSETQ. CDR3 size: 17 residues. Complete variable domain (other parts from reference TRBV5-1 and TRBJ2-2): KAGVTQTPRYLIKTRGQQVTLSCSPISGHRSVSWYQQTPGQGLQFLFEYFSETQRNKGNFPGRFSGRQFSNSRSEMNVSTLELGDSALYLCASSGGLAGLSTGELFFGEGSRLTVL.

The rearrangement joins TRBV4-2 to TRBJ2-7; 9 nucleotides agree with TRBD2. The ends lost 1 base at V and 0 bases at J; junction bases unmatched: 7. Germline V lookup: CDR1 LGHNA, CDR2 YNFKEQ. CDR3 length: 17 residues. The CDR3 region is CASSQVGLAGSSYEQYF. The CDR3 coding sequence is TGTGCCAGCAGCCAAGTCGGGCTAGCGGGGAGCTCCTACGAGCAGTACTTC.

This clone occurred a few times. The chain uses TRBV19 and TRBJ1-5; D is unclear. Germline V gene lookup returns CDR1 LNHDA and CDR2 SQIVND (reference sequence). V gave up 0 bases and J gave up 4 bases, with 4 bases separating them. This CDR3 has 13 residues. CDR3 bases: TGTGCCAGTAGTATAGAGTCTAATCAGCCCCAGCATTTT. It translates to CASSIESNQPQHF.

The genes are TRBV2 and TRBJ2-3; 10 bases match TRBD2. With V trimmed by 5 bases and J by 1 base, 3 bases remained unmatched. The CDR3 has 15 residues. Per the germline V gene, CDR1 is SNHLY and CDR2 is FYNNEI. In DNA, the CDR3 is TGTGCCAGCAGTCGGACTAGCGGTGGCACAGATACGCAGTATTTT. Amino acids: CASSRTSGGTDTQYF.

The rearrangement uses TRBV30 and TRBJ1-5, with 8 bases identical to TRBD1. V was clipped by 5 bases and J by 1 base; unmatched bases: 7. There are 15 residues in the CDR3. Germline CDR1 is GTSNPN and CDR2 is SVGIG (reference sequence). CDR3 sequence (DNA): TGTGCCTGGGGACAGGGCGGGAACAGCAATCAGCCCCAGCATTTT. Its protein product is CAWGQGGNSNQPQHF.